Presented here are 8 T cell receptor beta chains from one specimen sequenced in a study of vaccination effects on CD4 cells after COVID-19. Viral peptide pool expansion of antigen-specific CD4+ T cells preceded sequencing in the ViraFEST assay. With nine to eleven days of culture completed, CD4+ T cells were isolated. Vaccine recipients, nucleocapsid antibody negative, had no prior SARS-CoV-2 infection. Repertoires were generated with immunoSEQ multiplex PCR, while TCRdb's copy carries only in-frame clones and drops some. The table has approximately 21,000 clones, about two thirds seen once. The antigens of these receptors remain unknown. The material sequenced was CD4+ T cells from PBMCs cultured with HCoV-NL63 spike peptides, taken before COVID-19 vaccination. The source of these receptors is a human donor who received a COVID-19 vaccine.

This chain uses TRBV7-7 with TRBJ1-5; the D is unclear. CDR1 is SSHAT, CDR2 FNYEAQ, per germline (reference sequence). Deletions cut 1 base from V and 5 bases from J, with 6 bases between. The CDR3 loop spans 13 amino acids. Written as DNA, the CDR3 is TGTGCCAGCAGCTTAGGTCCGGATCAGCCCCAGCATTTT. This encodes CASSLGPDQPQHF.

The J gene is TRBJ1-6, the V gene TRBV3-1 (or the pseudogene TRBV3-2); TRBD1 matches at 9 bases. Trimming took 2 bases from V and 9 from J; bases not matched to a gene: 5. Germline values: CDR1 LGHDT, CDR2 YNNKEL (reference sequence). CDR3 size: 15 residues. Here the CDR3 reads CASSQLGQGFSPLHF. CDR3 DNA: TGTGCCAGCAGCCAACTCGGACAGGGGTTTTCACCCCTCCACTTT.

This clone was seen a handful of times. The rearrangement joins TRBV5-1 to TRBJ2-3; 7 bases align to TRBD1. Germline CDR1 and CDR2: SGHRS and YFSETQ. V trimming: 4 bases; J trimming: 6 bases; junction bases outside the gene matches: 11. This CDR3 has 15 residues. Here the CDR3 reads CASSPNTGERDTQYF. In DNA form, the CDR3 reads TGCGCCAGCAGCCCAAATACAGGGGAACGGGATACGCAGTATTTT.

The table lists this clone with a few counts. This chain links TRBV23-1 with TRBJ1-2, with 7 bases matching TRBD1. TRBV23-1 is an ORF, and what it does is uncertain. V was pared by 0 bases and J by 4 bases, with 14 bases of the junction left unmatched. The CDR3 runs to 18 residues. The chain's CDR3 is CASSQSILETGLRYGYTF. CDR3 in DNA: TGCGCCAGCAGTCAATCTATTCTCGAGACAGGGCTACGCTATGGCTACACCTTC.

The chain carries TRBV4-2 and TRBJ2-2; 8 positions agree with TRBD2. The CDR3 runs to 14 residues. V lost 0 bases and J lost 8; bases outside the gene matches: 2. Germline V lookup: CDR1 LGHNA, CDR2 YNFKEQ. CDR3 DNA: TGTGCCAGCAGCCAAGAGAAGCGGGGGGGGGAGCTGTTTTTT. Translated, it gives CASSQEKRGGELFF.

This rearrangement joins TRBV7-2 to TRBJ1-5, with a weak D call TRBD1 (6 bases). V was shortened by 4 bases and J by 3 bases, with 10 bases between the two germline ends. The CDR3 consists of 14 residues. Per the germline V gene, CDR1 is SGHTA and CDR2 is FQGNSA. DNA for the CDR3: TGTGCCAGCAGCTCCGGACAGACCAATCAGCCCCAGCATTTT. Translated: CASSSGQTNQPQHF.

This clone was found a few times. The genes are TRBV5-1 and TRBJ2-2, with D possibly being TRBD1 (6 bases). CDR3 length: 14 residues. Deletions cut 6 bases from V and 2 bases from J, with 11 bases between. Germline assignment: CDR1 SGHRS and CDR2 YFSETQ. The CDR3 protein is CASNQGTNTGELFF. CDR3 coding DNA: TGCGCCAGCAATCAGGGGACAAACACCGGGGAGCTGTTTTTT.

The rearrangement links TRBV11-2 to TRBJ2-4; TRBD1 matches at 11 bases. Germline trimming cut 1 base from V and 8 bases from J; bases unmatched to any gene: 7. The CDR3 runs 16 residues. The germline V gene has CDR1 SGHAT and CDR2 FQNNGV. The CDR3 region has the DNA TGTGCCAGCAGCTTAGGGACAGGGGGCGGTCTGCACATTCAGTACTTC. As protein: CASSLGTGGGLHIQYF. Supplemented by reference TRBV11-2 and TRBJ2-4, the full variable domain reads EAGVAQSPRYKIIEKRQSVAFWCNPISGHATLYWYQQILGQGPKLLIQFQNNGVVDDSQLPKDRFSAERLKGVDSTLKIQPAKLEDSAVYLCASSLGTGGGLHIQYFGAGTRLSVL.